One sample yielded the 10 T cell receptor beta chains listed below, sequenced in a study of PD-1 blockade in classical Hodgkin lymphoma. Profiled with immunoSEQ multiplex PCR; TCRdb holds only in-frame clones, not every one. This table has more than 35,000 clones, 88% appearing once. Every one of the patients relapsed after autologous stem cell transplantation (brentuximab vedotin exposure was variable). This sample comprised peripheral blood mononuclear cells (PBMCs), obtained before the second cycle of nivolumab. These receptors originate from a human donor with classical Hodgkin lymphoma.

This clone was detected only once. V and J are TRBV10-3 and TRBJ2-1; 7 bases match TRBD1. Germline lookup yields CDR1 ENHRY and CDR2 SYGVKD. The CDR3 covers 14 residues. Unmatched junction bases numbered 8, after V lost 8 bases and J lost 4 bases. CDR3 DNA sequence: TGTGCCATCCGACCGGGACAGAGTTACAATGAGCAGTTCTTC. It codes for CAIRPGQSYNEQFF.

The chain couples TRBV10-3 to TRBJ1-2; D unclear. Germline CDR1 ENHRY, CDR2 SYGVKD. V lost 2 bases, J lost 7 bases, and 8 bases lay in between. The CDR3 is made up of 12 amino acids. The CDR3 region has the DNA TGTGCCATCAGTGAGCAGGTGTTTGGCTACACCTTC. Translation: CAISEQVFGYTF.

The gene calls are TRBV5-4 and TRBJ2-5; D gene unclear. V lost 7 bases to trimming and J lost 3 bases, with 10 bases between them. CDR3 length: 12 amino acids. The germline gives CDR1 SGHNT, CDR2 YYREEE (reference sequence). The CDR3 nucleotides are TGTGCCAGCGCCCGTGGGGAAGAGACCCAGTACTTC. This translates into CASARGEETQYF.

This clone is a singleton in its sample. CDR3 nucleotide sequence: TGTGCCAGTAGTATAGATACAGGGAGTCCGAAAGGCTACACCTTC. Its protein product is CASSIDTGSPKGYTF. The chain uses TRBV19 and TRBJ1-2; D is perhaps TRBD1 (6 bases). Germline lookup yields CDR1 LNHDA and CDR2 SQIVND (reference sequence). The CDR3 extends over 15 amino acids. Trimming took off 0 bases at V and 8 bases at J, with 16 bases between the two ends.

This clone was seen only once. The chain carries TRBV5-1 and TRBJ1-5; D unclear. The CDR3 contains 14 residues. Trimming left V 0 bases short and J 4 bases short, with 8 bases between. The germline V gene has CDR1 SGHRS and CDR2 YFSETQ. This chain's CDR3 is CASSLGQENQPQHF. The CDR3 nucleotides read TGCGCCAGCAGCTTGGGGCAAGAAAATCAGCCCCAGCATTTT.

The V call is TRBV11-2, the J call TRBJ1-4, with no clear D. Trimming took off 4 bases at V and 5 bases at J, with 11 bases between the two ends. The CDR3 loop spans 14 amino acids. Per germline, CDR1 SGHAT and CDR2 FQNNGV. CDR3 DNA: TGTGCCAGCAGCTCCCGAGGCCTCAATGAAAAACTGTTTTTT. Protein product: CASSSRGLNEKLFF.

The chain links TRBV5-1 to TRBJ2-7; 11 bases fit TRBD2. Unmatched junction bases numbered 5, after V lost 4 bases and J lost 2 bases. Germline V gene lookup returns CDR1 SGHRS and CDR2 YFSETQ. This CDR3 region has 15 residues. In nucleotides, the CDR3 is TGCGCCAGCAGCCGAGGACTAGCGGGCCCCTACGAGCAGTACTTC. It codes for CASSRGLAGPYEQYF.

Of note for this clone: At one boundary the junction diverges from the germline segment, which might be a read error. V usage is TRBV19 and J usage is TRBJ2-2, with D tentatively TRBD1 (5 bases). The CDR3 runs 19 residues. Per the germline V gene, CDR1 is LNHDA and CDR2 is SQIVND (reference sequence). CDR3 sequence reads: CASSNPPLRLNRGTGELFF. CDR3 bases: TGTGCCAGCAGTAACCCCCCTCTGAGGCTGAATAGGGGCACCGGGGAGCTGTTTTTT. The variable domain in full, completed from reference TRBV19 and TRBJ2-2, reads DGGITQSPKYLFRKEGQNVTLSCEQNLNHDAMYWYRQDPGQGLRLIYYSQIVNDFQKGDIAEGYSVSREKKESFPLTVTSAQKNPTAFYLCASSNPPLRLNRGTGELFFGEGSRLTVL.

The chain couples TRBV5-6 to TRBJ2-5; possibly TRBD2 for D (5 bases). Germline V gene data show CDR1 as SGHDT and CDR2 as YYEEEE. The CDR3 has 15 residues. The V end lost 5 bases, the J end lost 3 bases, and 17 bases lay between the germline ends. The CDR3 here is CASRPPRGLKETQYF. The CDR3 DNA follows: TGTGCCAGCAGGCCGCCCCGGGGTTTGAAAGAGACCCAGTACTTC.

This clone was recorded only once. The V call is TRBV21-1, the J call TRBJ2-1; the DNA was not compared with TRBD2, the D call given in the table. TRBV21-1 is recorded as a pseudogene. The CDR3 is 12 amino acids. The CDR3 reads CASSKGYGEQFF. Here the CDR3 DNA reads TGTGCCAGCAGCAAAGGATACGGTGAGCAGTTCTTC.